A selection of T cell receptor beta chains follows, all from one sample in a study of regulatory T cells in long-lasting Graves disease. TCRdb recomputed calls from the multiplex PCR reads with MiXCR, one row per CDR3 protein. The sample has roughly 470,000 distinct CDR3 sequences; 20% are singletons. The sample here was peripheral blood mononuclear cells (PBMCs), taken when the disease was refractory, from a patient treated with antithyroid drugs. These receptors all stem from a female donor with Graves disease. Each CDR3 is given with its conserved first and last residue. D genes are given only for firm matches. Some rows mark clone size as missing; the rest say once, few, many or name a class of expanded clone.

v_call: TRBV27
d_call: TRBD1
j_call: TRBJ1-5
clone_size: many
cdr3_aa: CASSPGTGLSNQPQHF
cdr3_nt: TGTGCCAGCAGTCCCGGGACAGGGTTGAGCAATCAGCCCCAGCATTTT

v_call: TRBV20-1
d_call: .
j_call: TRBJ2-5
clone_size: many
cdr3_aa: CSALLVLPSGETQYF
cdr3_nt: TGCAGTGCCCTACTAGTCTTACCAAGTGGAGAGACCCAGTACTTC

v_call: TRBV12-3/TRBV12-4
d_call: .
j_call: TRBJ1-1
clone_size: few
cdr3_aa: CASSLPDKNTEAFF
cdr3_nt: TGTGCCAGCAGTTTGCCCGACAAGAACACTGAAGCTTTCTTT

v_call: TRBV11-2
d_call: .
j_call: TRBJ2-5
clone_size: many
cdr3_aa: CASSLQIQETQYF
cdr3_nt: TGTGCCAGCAGCCTTCAAATCCAAGAGACCCAGTACTTC

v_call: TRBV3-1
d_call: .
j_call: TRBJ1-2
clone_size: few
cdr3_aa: CASSQIATRESNYGYTF
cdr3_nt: TGTGCCAGCAGCCAAATAGCCACCCGGGAAAGTAACTATGGCTACACCTTC

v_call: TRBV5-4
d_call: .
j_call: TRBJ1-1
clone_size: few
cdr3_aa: CASSHTKQGNTEAFF
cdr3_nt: TGTGCCAGCAGCCACACCAAACAGGGGAACACTGAAGCTTTCTTT

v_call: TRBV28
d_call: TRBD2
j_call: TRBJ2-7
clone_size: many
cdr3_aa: CASSLILAGVNNYEQYF
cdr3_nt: TGTGCCAGCAGTTTAATACTAGCGGGAGTTAATAACTACGAGCAGTACTTC

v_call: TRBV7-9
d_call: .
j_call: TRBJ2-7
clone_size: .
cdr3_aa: CASSLGTLREQYF
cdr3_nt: TGTGCCAGCAGCTTAGGGACCCTTCGCGAGCAGTACTTC

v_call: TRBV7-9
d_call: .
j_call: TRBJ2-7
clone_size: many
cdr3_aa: CASSHNLASYEQYF
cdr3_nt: TGTGCCAGCAGCCACAATCTAGCTTCCTACGAGCAGTACTTC

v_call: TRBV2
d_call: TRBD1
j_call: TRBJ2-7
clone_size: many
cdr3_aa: CASNSITGTGSGEQYF
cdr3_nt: TGTGCCAGCAACTCGATAACCGGGACAGGGAGTGGGGAGCAGTACTTC

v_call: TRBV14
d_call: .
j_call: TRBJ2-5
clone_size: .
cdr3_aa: CASSQVMRETQYF
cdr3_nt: TGTGCCAGCAGCCAAGTCATGAGGGAGACCCAGTACTTC

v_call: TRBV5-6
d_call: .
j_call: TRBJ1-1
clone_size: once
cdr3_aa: CASSLSWARHTEAFF
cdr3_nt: TGTGCCAGCAGCCTGAGCTGGGCCCGGCACACTGAAGCTTTCTTT

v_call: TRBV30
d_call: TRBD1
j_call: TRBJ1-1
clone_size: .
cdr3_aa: CAWSSPTGRDTEAFF
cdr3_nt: TGTGCCTGGAGTTCACCGACAGGGAGGGACACTGAAGCTTTCTTT

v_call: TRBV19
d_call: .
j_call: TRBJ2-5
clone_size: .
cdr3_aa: CASSPSGPAPQETQYF
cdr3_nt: TGTGCCAGTAGTCCTTCAGGACCAGCGCCGCAAGAGACCCAGTACTTC

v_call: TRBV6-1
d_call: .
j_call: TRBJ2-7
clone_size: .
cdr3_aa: CASTPTRGGGYEQYF
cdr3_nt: TGTGCCAGCACCCCCACCAGGGGAGGGGGGTACGAGCAGTACTTC

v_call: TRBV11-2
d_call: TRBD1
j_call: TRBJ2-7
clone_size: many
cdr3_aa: CASSLGMGQIYEQYF
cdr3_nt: TGTGCCAGCAGCTTAGGGATGGGACAGATCTACGAGCAGTACTTC

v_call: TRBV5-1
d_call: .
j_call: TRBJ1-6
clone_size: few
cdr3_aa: CASSLEGGLNPSPLHF
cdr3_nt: TGCGCCAGCAGCTTGGAAGGGGGACTAAATCCTTCACCCCTCCACTTT

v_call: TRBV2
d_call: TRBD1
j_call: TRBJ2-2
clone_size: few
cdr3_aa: CASTFDRDQNTGELFF
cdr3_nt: TGTGCCAGCACGTTTGACAGGGACCAGAACACCGGGGAGCTGTTTTTT

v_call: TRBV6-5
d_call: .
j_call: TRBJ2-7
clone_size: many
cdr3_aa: CASSYRRDAYEQYF
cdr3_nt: TGTGCCAGCAGTTACCGTCGGGACGCCTACGAGCAGTACTTC

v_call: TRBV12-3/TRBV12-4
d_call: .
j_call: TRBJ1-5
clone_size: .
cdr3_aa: CASRYREWGQPQHF
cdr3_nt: TGTGCCAGCAGGTACCGGGAGTGGGGTCAGCCCCAGCATTTT

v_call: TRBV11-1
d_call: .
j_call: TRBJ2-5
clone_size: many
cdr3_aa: CASSLVLGETQYF
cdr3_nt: TGTGCCAGCAGCTTAGTTCTCGGAGAGACCCAGTACTTC

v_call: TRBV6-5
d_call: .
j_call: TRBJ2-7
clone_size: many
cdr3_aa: CASSYRDVSGYEQYF
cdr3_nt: TGTGCCAGCAGTTACCGGGACGTGTCAGGCTACGAGCAGTACTTC

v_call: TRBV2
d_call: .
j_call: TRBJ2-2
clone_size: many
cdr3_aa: CASSSATGNTGELFF
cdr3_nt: TGTGCCAGCTCGAGTGCGACAGGGAACACCGGGGAGCTGTTTTTT

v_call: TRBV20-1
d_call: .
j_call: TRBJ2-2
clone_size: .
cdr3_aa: CSARSHRDLLTGELFF
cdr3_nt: TGCAGTGCTAGATCTCACCGGGACCTTCTCACCGGGGAGCTGTTTTTT

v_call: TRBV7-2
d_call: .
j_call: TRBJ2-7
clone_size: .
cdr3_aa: CASSLAPTEGAYEQYF
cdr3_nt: TGTGCCAGCAGCTTAGCTCCCACAGAGGGGGCCTACGAGCAGTACTTC

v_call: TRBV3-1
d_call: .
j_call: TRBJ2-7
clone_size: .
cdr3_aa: CASTPSIDSYEQYF
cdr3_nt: TGTGCCAGCACTCCAAGTATCGACTCCTACGAGCAGTACTTC

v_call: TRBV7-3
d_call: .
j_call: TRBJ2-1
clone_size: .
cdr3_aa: CASGRGPLGLNEQFF
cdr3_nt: TGTGCCAGCGGCCGCGGGCCCCTGGGGCTGAATGAGCAGTTCTTC

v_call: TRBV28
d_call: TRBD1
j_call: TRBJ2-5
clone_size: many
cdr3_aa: CASSPFPGTANQETQYF
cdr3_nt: TGTGCCAGCAGCCCTTTTCCCGGGACAGCTAACCAAGAGACCCAGTACTTC

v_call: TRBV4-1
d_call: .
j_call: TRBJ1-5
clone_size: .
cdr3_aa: CASSHLPTGLNQPQHF
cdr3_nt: TGCGCCAGCAGCCATCTACCCACAGGGCTCAATCAGCCCCAGCATTTT

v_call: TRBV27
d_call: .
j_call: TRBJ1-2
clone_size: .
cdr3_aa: CASSSLRDVNYGYTF
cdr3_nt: TGTGCCAGCAGTTCTCTCCGGGACGTTAACTATGGCTACACCTTC

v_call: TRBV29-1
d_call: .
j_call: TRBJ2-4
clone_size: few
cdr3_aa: CSVEDPYALAKNIQYF
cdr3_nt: TGCAGCGTTGAAGATCCTTATGCCCTAGCCAAAAACATTCAGTACTTC

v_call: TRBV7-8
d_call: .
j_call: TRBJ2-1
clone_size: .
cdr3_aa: CASRPALRDEQFF
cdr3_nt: TGTGCCAGCAGACCCGCCCTAAGGGATGAGCAGTTCTTC

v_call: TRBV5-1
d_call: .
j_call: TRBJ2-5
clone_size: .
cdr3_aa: CASRMTSQETQYF
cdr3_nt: TGCGCCAGCAGAATGACTAGTCAAGAGACCCAGTACTTC

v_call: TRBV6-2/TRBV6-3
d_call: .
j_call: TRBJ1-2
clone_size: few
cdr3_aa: CASSYPRTDYGYTF
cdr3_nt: TGTGCCAGCAGTTACCCAAGGACGGATTATGGCTACACCTTC

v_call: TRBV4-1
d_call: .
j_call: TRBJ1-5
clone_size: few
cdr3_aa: CASSQDVLWDSNQPQHF
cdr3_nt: TGCGCCAGCAGCCAAGATGTCCTCTGGGACAGCAATCAGCCCCAGCATTTT

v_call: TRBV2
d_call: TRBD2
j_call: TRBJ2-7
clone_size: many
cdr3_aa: CASMATSGSWYEQYF
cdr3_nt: TGTGCCAGCATGGCCACTAGCGGGAGTTGGTACGAGCAGTACTTC

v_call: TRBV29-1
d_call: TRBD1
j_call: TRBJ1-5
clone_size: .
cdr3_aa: CSVGDTGGRPQHF
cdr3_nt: TGCAGCGTTGGTGACACAGGGGGTCGGCCCCAGCATTTT

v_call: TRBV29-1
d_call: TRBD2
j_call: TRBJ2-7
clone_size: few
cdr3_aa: CSVEGTRSEQYF
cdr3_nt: TGCAGCGTTGAAGGGACTAGGAGCGAGCAGTACTTC

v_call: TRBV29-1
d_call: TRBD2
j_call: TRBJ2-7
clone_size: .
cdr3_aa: CSVPGLAGYEQYF
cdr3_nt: TGCAGCGTCCCGGGACTAGCTGGTTACGAGCAGTACTTC

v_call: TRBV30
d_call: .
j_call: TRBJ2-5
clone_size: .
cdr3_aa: CAWSGPGQETQYF
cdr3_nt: TGTGCCTGGAGTGGGCCCGGACAAGAGACCCAGTACTTC

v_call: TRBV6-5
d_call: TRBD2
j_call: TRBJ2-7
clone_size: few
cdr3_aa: CASSYRAGVGYEQYF
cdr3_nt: TGTGCCAGCAGTTATCGTGCGGGGGTGGGCTACGAGCAGTACTTC

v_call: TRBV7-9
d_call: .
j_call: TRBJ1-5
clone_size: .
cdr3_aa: CASSSPGPRQGQPQHF
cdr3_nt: TGTGCCAGCAGCTCCCCCGGGCCCCGGCAGGGTCAGCCCCAGCATTTT

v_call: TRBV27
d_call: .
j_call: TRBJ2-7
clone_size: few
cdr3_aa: CASSSSGVYEQYF
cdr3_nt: TGTGCCAGCAGTTCTTCAGGGGTTTACGAGCAGTACTTC

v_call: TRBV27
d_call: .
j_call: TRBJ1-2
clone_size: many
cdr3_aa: CASSSQQGTTTFNYGYTF
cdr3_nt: TGTGCCAGCAGTTCCCAGCAGGGGACCACTACCTTTAACTATGGCTACACCTTC

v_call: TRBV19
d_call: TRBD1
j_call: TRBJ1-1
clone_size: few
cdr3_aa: CASCIRDRVNTEAFF
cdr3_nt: TGTGCCAGTTGTATCCGGGACAGGGTGAACACTGAAGCTTTCTTT

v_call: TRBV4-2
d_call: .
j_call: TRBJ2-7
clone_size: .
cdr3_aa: CACSQGQQGYEQYF
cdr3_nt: TGTGCCTGCAGCCAAGGGCAGCAGGGATACGAGCAGTACTTC

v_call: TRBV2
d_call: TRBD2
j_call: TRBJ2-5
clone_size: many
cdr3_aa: CASNQGGTETQYF
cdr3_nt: TGTGCCAGCAACCAGGGAGGGACGGAGACCCAGTACTTC

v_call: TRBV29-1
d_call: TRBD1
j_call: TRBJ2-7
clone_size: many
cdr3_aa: CSVTDRANYEQYF
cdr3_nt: TGCAGCGTAACTGACAGGGCCAACTACGAGCAGTACTTC